The 27 T cell receptor beta chains below were found in one sample sequenced in a study of cytomegalovirus exposure and HLA in healthy donors. This PCR relied on a set of 60 Vbeta primers and 13 Jbeta primers. TCRdb's copy holds only in-frame clones and misses some; the assay was immunoSEQ multiplex PCR. The sample shows around 120,000 clones, about 73% of them seen only once. The sample was PBMCs. The receptor set was obtained from a human donor in good health.

The V and J genes are TRBV6-5 and TRBJ1-2, with TRBD1 identical over 7 bases. The germline V gene has CDR1 MNHEY and CDR2 SVGAGI. The CDR3 length is 13 residues. V gave up 5 bases and J gave up 4 bases; unmatched junction bases: 4. CDR3 nucleotides: TGTGCCAGCAGTGATACAGGGGCCTATGGCTACACCTTC. Its translation is CASSDTGAYGYTF.

This rearrangement joins TRBV10-3 to TRBJ2-7, with 7 nucleotides matching TRBD1. V lost 7 bases to trimming and J lost 1 base; unmatched junction nucleotides: 7. The germline CDR1 and CDR2 sequences are ENHRY and SYGVKD. The CDR3 is 14 residues long. DNA for the CDR3: TGTGCCATCAATAGGGGGCTAGGGTCCTACGAGCAGTACTTC. It encodes CAINRGLGSYEQYF.

This clone was seen a single time. The V and J genes are TRBV28 and TRBJ1-1; TRBD1 matches 7 bases. The CDR3 sequence is 14 residues long. Unmatched junction bases numbered 5, after V lost 1 base and J lost 6 bases. Germline values: CDR1 MDHEN, CDR2 SYDVKM. CDR3 amino acids: CASSLYRGTAEAFF. The CDR3, as DNA: TGTGCCAGCAGTTTATACAGGGGTACTGCTGAAGCTTTCTTT.

The chain joins TRBV5-1 to TRBJ2-1, with 7 bases aligning to TRBD1. Germline V gene sequence: CDR1 SGHRS, CDR2 YFSETQ. With 1 base clipped from V and 0 bases from J, the junction kept 1 base outside the gene matches. This CDR3 region has 15 residues. CDR3 sequence: CASSLSGGSYNEQFF. In nucleotides, the CDR3 is TGCGCCAGCAGCTTGTCAGGGGGCTCCTACAATGAGCAGTTCTTC. The variable domain in full, completed from reference TRBV5-1 and TRBJ2-1, reads KAGVTQTPRYLIKTRGQQVTLSCSPISGHRSVSWYQQTPGQGLQFLFEYFSETQRNKGNFPGRFSGRQFSNSRSEMNVSTLELGDSALYLCASSLSGGSYNEQFFGPGTRLTVL.

The CDR3, as DNA: TGTGCCAGCAGCTTAGGGACTAGCGGGAGAAAAGAGACCCAGTACTTC. Its protein is CASSLGTSGRKETQYF. This sequence joins TRBV7-8 and TRBJ2-5, with TRBD2 matching 13 bases. The germline V gene has CDR1 SGHVS and CDR2 FQNEAQ. V lost 1 base, J lost 3 bases, and 2 bases stayed unmatched. The CDR3 spans 16 residues.

This clone was seen only a few times. J is TRBJ2-7 and V is TRBV7-2; 8 bases are a match to TRBD1. This CDR3 has 14 amino acids. CDR1 SGHTA and CDR2 FQGNSA come from the germline V gene. The J segment lost 7 bases and the V segment lost 5 bases, leaving 10 bases of the junction unmatched. The CDR3, as DNA: TGTGCCAGCAGCACAAGAGGACAGGGACGGGAGCAGTACTTC. Protein sequence: CASSTRGQGREQYF.

J is TRBJ2-1 and V is TRBV28; D gene uncertain. V dropped 2 bases and J dropped 5 bases, with 13 bases sitting between them. Germline assignment: CDR1 MDHEN and CDR2 SYDVKM. The CDR3 has 15 residues. The CDR3 here is CASSLIVGSHNEQFF. CDR3 sequence (DNA): TGTGCCAGCAGTTTAATAGTGGGCTCACACAATGAGCAGTTCTTC. Drawing the rest from reference TRBV28 and TRBJ2-1, the complete variable domain is DVKVTQSSRYLVKRTGEKVFLECVQDMDHENMFWYRQDPGLGLRLIYFSYDVKMKEKGDIPEGYSVSREKKERFSLILESASTNQTSMYLCASSLIVGSHNEQFFGPGTRLTVL.

The chain couples TRBV19 to TRBJ2-3, with unresolved D. The V and J ends lost 5 bases and 2 bases respectively, with 17 bases between them. The CDR3 runs 16 residues. CDR1 and CDR2 (germline): LNHDA, SQIVND (reference sequence). For the CDR3, the DNA is TGTGCCAGTAGTCCCGCTTCCGGGTTCCACACAGATACGCAGTATTTT. This encodes CASSPASGFHTDTQYF.

The V call is TRBV5-4, the J call TRBJ2-1; 11 bases map to TRBD2. The CDR3 has 15 residues. In germline, CDR1 is SGHNT, CDR2 YYREEE (reference sequence). Germline trimming cut 4 bases from V and 5 bases from J; bases unmatched to any gene: 5. The CDR3 DNA is TGTGCCAGCAGCAGTAGCGGGAGGGTCCACAATGAGCAGTTCTTC. It translates to CASSSSGRVHNEQFF.

The chain has TRBV6-1 and TRBJ2-5, with a possible D match to TRBD2 (7 bases). The CDR3 covers 14 residues. Trimming stripped 7 bases from V and 2 bases from J, with 14 bases between. Germline V CDR1 and CDR2: MNHNS, SASEGT. The CDR3 sequence: CASTRGGKQETQYF. In DNA, the CDR3 is TGTGCCAGCACGAGGGGGGGTAAACAAGAGACCCAGTACTTC.

The chain recombines TRBV16 with TRBJ1-2, with 8 bases lining up with TRBD1. V lost 7 bases and J lost 8; bases outside the gene matches: 9. The CDR3 is made up of 13 amino acids. The V gene's germline CDR1 is KGHSY and CDR2 FQNENV. CDR3 region: CASTLDRGGGYTF. DNA of the CDR3: TGTGCCAGCACCCTAGACAGGGGAGGAGGCTACACCTTC.

The V gene is TRBV5-5, the J gene TRBJ1-1; possibly TRBD1 for D (6 bases). V was pared by 4 bases and J by 5 bases, with 12 bases between. The CDR3 contains 13 residues. CDR1 is SGHKS, CDR2 YYEKEE, per germline (reference sequence). The CDR3 reads CASSPGTLTEAFF. The CDR3 DNA is TGTGCCAGCAGCCCCGGGACACTGACTGAAGCTTTCTTT.

The chain is built from TRBV4-1 and TRBJ2-1; 15 nucleotides agree with TRBD2. In germline, CDR1 is MGHRA, CDR2 YSYEKL. CDR3 length: 17 residues. J gave up 7 bases and V 0 bases, and 4 bases lay outside the gene matches. CDR3 in amino acids: CASSQDTGTSGRNEQFF. The CDR3 nucleotides read TGCGCCAGCAGCCAAGACACCGGGACTAGCGGGAGGAATGAGCAGTTCTTC.

A word on this clone: At one of its ends the junction is not consistent with the germline gene, which may arise from a read error. The chain carries TRBV7-9 and TRBJ2-5, with 9 bases identical to TRBD2. Germline CDR1 reads SEHNR; CDR2 reads FQNEAQ (reference sequence). CDR3 length equals 17 residues. CDR3: CSSSILPSGVQGQTQYF. The CDR3 coding sequence is TGTTCCAGCAGCATTCTCCCTAGCGGGGTCCAGGGGCAGACCCAGTACTTC.

This clone was counted at least ten times. V is TRBV11-2 and J is TRBJ2-7, with a possible D match to TRBD2 (5 bases). Germline V gene sequence: CDR1 SGHAT, CDR2 FQNNGV. The CDR3 runs 15 residues. The V gene lost 5 bases and the J gene lost 3 bases, with 17 bases spanning the gap. DNA for the CDR3: TGTGCCAGCAGCCCCTCATCGGGGTTAGGCTACGAGCAGTACTTC. It codes for CASSPSSGLGYEQYF.

The table lists this clone with a few counts. The rearrangement links TRBV9 to TRBJ2-3; D possibly corresponds to TRBD1 (5 bases). Per the germline V gene, CDR1 is SGDLS and CDR2 is YYNGEE. V shed 0 bases and J shed 1 base, with 12 bases lying between them. The CDR3 length is 16 residues. Here the CDR3 DNA reads TGTGCCAGCAGCGTAGGGGGCTCGGGCCGCACAGATACGCAGTATTTT. Its protein product is CASSVGGSGRTDTQYF.

This clone was found a few times. The V call is TRBV19, the J call TRBJ1-1; 7 bases are shared with TRBD1. Unmatched junction bases numbered 9, after V lost 10 bases and J lost 1 base. Germline V gene data show CDR1 as LNHDA and CDR2 as SQIVND (reference sequence). The CDR3 extends over 14 amino acids. DNA for the CDR3: TGTGCCACCTCGGACAGGCAAGGGAACACTGAAGCTTTCTTT. Its protein is CATSDRQGNTEAFF.

This clone occurred a few times. The rearrangement joins TRBV25-1 to TRBJ2-1; unclear D gene. V was cut by 2 bases and J by 0 bases, with 5 bases left in between. The CDR3 runs 14 residues. Per germline, CDR1 MGHDK and CDR2 SYGVNS. The CDR3 loop is CASSEATSYNEQFF. Here the CDR3 DNA reads TGTGCCAGCAGTGAAGCTACCTCCTACAATGAGCAGTTCTTC.

This chain connects TRBV30 to TRBJ1-4; the match to TRBD1 covers 8 bases. Trimming removed 0 bases from V and 3 bases from J; junction bases left unmatched: 3. The CDR3 is 15 residues long. From germline, CDR1 is GTSNPN and CDR2 SVGIG (reference sequence). For the CDR3, the DNA is TGTGCCTGGAGTGTAATGGGACAGGCTAATGAAAAACTGTTTTTT. This translates into CAWSVMGQANEKLFF.

This clone was counted only a few times. The CDR3 nucleotides are TGCAGCGTGACACAGGTTCAACAGGTGCAAGAGACCCAGTACTTC. This translates into CSVTQVQQVQETQYF. The rearrangement links TRBV29-1 to TRBJ2-5; D possibly corresponds to TRBD1 (5 bases). Germline V lookup: CDR1 SQVTM, CDR2 ANQGSEA. The V and J ends lost 6 bases and 2 bases respectively, with 19 bases between them. The CDR3 extends over 15 amino acids. The variable domain in full, completed from reference TRBV29-1 and TRBJ2-5, reads SAVISQKPSRDICQRGTSLTIQCQVDSQVTMMFWYRQQPGQSLTLIATANQGSEATYESGFVIDKFPISRPNLTFSTLTVSNMSPEDSSIYLCSVTQVQQVQETQYFGPGTRLLVL.

The rearrangement uses TRBV7-6 and TRBJ2-7, with D possibly TRBD2 on 6 matching bases. The CDR3 consists of 13 residues. With 5 bases removed from V and 2 bases from J, the gap between germline ends came to 10 bases. Germline CDR1 reads SGHVS; CDR2 reads FNYEAQ. The CDR3 nucleotides are TGTGCCAGCAGCCGAGGAGGGGCCTACGAGCAGTACTTC. This encodes CASSRGGAYEQYF.

This clone was picked up one time. This chain connects TRBV5-1 to TRBJ2-5; TRBD1 aligns across 9 bases. The tail of the sequence fits TRBJ2-7 better, so the J call may be wrong. The germline V gene has CDR1 SGHRS and CDR2 YFSETQ. The CDR3 has 16 residues. CDR3 loop: CASSLTGTGLSYEQYF. The CDR3 DNA is TGCGCCAGCAGCCTGACCGGGACAGGGCTCTCCTACGAGCAGTACTTC.

This clone has only one observation. V and J are TRBV6-4 and TRBJ2-7, with 13 bases that match TRBD2. The germline gives CDR1 MRHNA, CDR2 SNTAGT. The CDR3 loop spans 18 amino acids. The V gene end was trimmed by 3 bases and the J gene end by 2 bases; junction bases not matched to a gene: 10. CDR3 sequence: CASSDFSRTSGSPYEQYF. The CDR3 region has the DNA TGTGCCAGCAGTGATTTTTCCCGGACTAGCGGGAGCCCCTACGAGCAGTACTTC.

In its sample, this clone was seen a few times. The gene calls are TRBV30 and TRBJ2-3; the match to TRBD2 covers 10 bases. The CDR3 spans 19 residues. With V trimmed by 4 bases and J by 7 bases, 23 bases remained unmatched. Germline CDR1 reads GTSNPN; CDR2 reads SVGIG (reference sequence). The CDR3, as DNA: TGTGCCTGGAAGGGAGCACCACGAGCCCCTAGCGGGGGTCGGTATACGCAGTATTTT. It encodes CAWKGAPRAPSGGRYTQYF.

The chain couples TRBV5-3 to TRBJ2-7, with 11 nucleotides matching TRBD2. TRBV5-3 belongs to the ORF category, with a function that is uncertain. Trimming removed 4 bases from V and 7 bases from J; junction bases left unmatched: 10. The CDR3 runs 15 residues. CDR3 sequence (DNA): TGTGCCAGAAGCCTCTTTAGCGGGAGGGTGGGGGAGCAGTACTTC. Translated, it gives CARSLFSGRVGEQYF.

The chain uses TRBV5-4 and TRBJ2-5; possibly TRBD1 for D (6 bases). Near its end, the DNA agrees better with TRBJ2-7, so the J call may be wrong. Germline V lookup: CDR1 SGHNT, CDR2 YYREEE (reference sequence). CDR3 length: 15 residues. The CDR3, as DNA: TGTGCCAGCAGCTTAACAGGGCCAAGCTCCTACGAGCAGTACTTC. Translating it yields CASSLTGPSSYEQYF.

This clone appeared a single time. CDR3 protein: CASSSSPGQETQYF. The CDR3 DNA reads TGCGCCAGCAGCTCCTCCCCGGGCCAAGAGACCCAGTACTTC. The chain joins TRBV5-1 to TRBJ2-5; D is unclear. This CDR3 has 14 amino acids. Germline CDR1 and CDR2: SGHRS and YFSETQ. Trimming left V 3 bases short and J 1 base short, with 10 bases between.